Included here is one TCR beta chain sequence, with context. The target antigen is unknown. This CDR3 comprises 15 residues. The germline V gene has CDR1 SNHLY and CDR2 FYNNEI. The trim removed 5 bases at V and 4 bases at J, leaving 2 bases unmatched. Primers for the PCR totalled 60 Vbeta and 13 Jbeta. This table comes from immunoSEQ multiplex PCR, and its TCRdb copy is limited to in-frame clones, with some not included. The table lists about 160,000 clones, approximately 90% of them singletons. This entry is derived from a study of cytomegalovirus exposure and HLA in healthy donors. Overall study findings and caveats: Presence/absence analysis assumed near-uniform sequencing depth across donors.

This sequence originates from a young woman in good health and CMV-seronegative. This sequence joins TRBV2 and TRBJ2-1; TRBD2 matches 13 bases. The source material was PBMCs. The CDR3: CASSWTSGGYNEQFF. Written as DNA, the CDR3 is TGTGCCAGCAGTTGGACTAGCGGGGGTTACAATGAGCAGTTCTTC. Full variable domain (outside the CDR3, taken from reference TRBV2 and TRBJ2-1): EPEVTQTPSHQVTQMGQEVILRCVPISNHLYFYWYRQILGQKVEFLVSFYNNEISEKSEIFDDQFSVERPDGSNFTLKIRSTKLEDSAMYFCASSWTSGGYNEQFFGPGTRLTVL.